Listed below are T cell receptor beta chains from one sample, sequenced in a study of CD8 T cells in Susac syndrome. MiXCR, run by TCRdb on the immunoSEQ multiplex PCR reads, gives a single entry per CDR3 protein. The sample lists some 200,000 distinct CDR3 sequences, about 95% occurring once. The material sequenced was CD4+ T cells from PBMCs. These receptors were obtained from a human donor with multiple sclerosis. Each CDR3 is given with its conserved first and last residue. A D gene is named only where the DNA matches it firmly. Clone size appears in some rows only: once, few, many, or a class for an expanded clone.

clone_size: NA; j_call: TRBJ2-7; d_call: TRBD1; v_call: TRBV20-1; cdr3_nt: TGCAGTGCTAGAGATTTCGGGACAGGCCCCGAGCAGTACTTC; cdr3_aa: CSARDFGTGPEQYF
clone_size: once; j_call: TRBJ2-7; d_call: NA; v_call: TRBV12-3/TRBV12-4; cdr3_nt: TGTGCCAGCAGTTTCCGGGGGATCGGCTACGAGCAGTACTTC; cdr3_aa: CASSFRGIGYEQYF
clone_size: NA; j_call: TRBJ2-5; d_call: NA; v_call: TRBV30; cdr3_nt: TGTGCCGTGACTGGGGAGCTGGAGACCCAGTACTTC; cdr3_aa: CAVTGELETQYF
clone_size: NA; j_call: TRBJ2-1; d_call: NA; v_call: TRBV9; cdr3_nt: TGTGCCAGCAGCGTTACAGGGAGCTCCTACAATGAGCAGTTCTTC; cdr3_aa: CASSVTGSSYNEQFF
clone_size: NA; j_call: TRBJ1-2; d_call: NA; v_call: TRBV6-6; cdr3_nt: TGTGCCAGCAGAAATACAGGGCTTGGTTATGGCTACACCTTC; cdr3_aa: CASRNTGLGYGYTF
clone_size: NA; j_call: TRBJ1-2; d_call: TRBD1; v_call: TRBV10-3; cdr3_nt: TGTGCCATCAAGTCAGCCGGGACAGAGGGCTACACCTTC; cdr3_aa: CAIKSAGTEGYTF
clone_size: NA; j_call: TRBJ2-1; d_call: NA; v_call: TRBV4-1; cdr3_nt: TGCGCCAGCAGCCTCCTTGGGCCGATCAATGAGCAGTTCTTC; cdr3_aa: CASSLLGPINEQFF
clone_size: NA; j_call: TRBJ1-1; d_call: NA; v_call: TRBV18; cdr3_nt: TGTGCCAGCTCACCACGGTGGGGGACTGAAGCTTTCTTT; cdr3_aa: CASSPRWGTEAFF
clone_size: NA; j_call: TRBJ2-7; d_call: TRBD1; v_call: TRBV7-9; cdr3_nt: TGTGCCAGCAGCTTAGACTGGACAGGGCGCTACGAGCAGTACTTC; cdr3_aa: CASSLDWTGRYEQYF
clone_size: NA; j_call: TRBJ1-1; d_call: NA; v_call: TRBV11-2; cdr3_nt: TGTGCCAGCAGCCTACACCAAACAGGCACTGAAGCTTTCTTT; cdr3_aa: CASSLHQTGTEAFF